This T cell receptor (beta chain) was profiled in a study of T cells after somatic rescue of genetic block. Trimming removed 5 bases from V and 3 bases from J, with 7 bases in between. This CDR3 comprises 11 residues. Germline CDR1 reads DFQATT; CDR2 reads SNEGSKA (reference sequence). Clones were sequenced by immunoSEQ multiplex PCR, and TCRdb holds only the in-frame ones, with some missing. The sample has 100,000 to 120,000 clones, 75% to 95% seen once; the top ten hold roughly 1.5%. The chain has TRBV20-1 and TRBJ1-1; D call uncertain. This receptor was obtained from a woman younger than 35. Sample: peripheral blood mononuclear cells (PBMCs). In DNA, the CDR3 is TGCAGTGCTGCGGATTACACTGAAGCTTTCTTT. It translates to CSAADYTEAFF.